The clone carrying this TCR beta chain has ten or more counts. Its antigen remains unidentified. Unsorted libraries were generated from 2 million PBMCs. These cells had been stored in RNAlater at -80 C. The source of the sample is a study of neurological immune-mediated disorders. A 10-nucleotide random UMI tagged transcripts in template-switch 5'RACE cDNA synthesis. Every sequencing run generated in excess of 160 million TCR-beta sequences. These sequences covered 15-18 subjects. TCRdb recomputed calls from the 5' RACE reads with MiXCR, one row per CDR3 protein. This sample has more than 20,000 distinct CDR3 sequences, with 2% to 2.5% found just once. Findings of the study overall: None of the CDR3 amino acid sequences found in expanded clones was shared across subjects. This suggests that the TCR-beta repertoires were private in all groups.

The V and J ends lost 3 bases and 0 bases respectively, with 9 bases between them. The germline CDR1 and CDR2 sequences are DFQATT and SNEGSKA (reference sequence). The CDR3 has 15 residues. The TCR comes from a woman aged 50 to 60 with multiple sclerosis. The chain links TRBV20-1 to TRBJ2-6; D call uncertain. The sample taken for sequencing was PBMCs. CDR3 nucleotide sequence: TGCAGTGCTAGGAACCCAAGCTCTGGGGCCAACGTCCTGACTTTC. Translation gives CSARNPSSGANVLTF.